These 13 T cell receptor beta chains came from one sample sequenced in a study of cytomegalovirus exposure and HLA in healthy donors. PCR employed 60 Vbeta and 13 Jbeta primers. Libraries were prepared by immunoSEQ multiplex PCR; TCRdb keeps only in-frame clonotypes and omits some of them. The data hold 120,000 or so clones, with more than 75% observed a single time. Sequencing was done on a sample of PBMCs. The source of these receptors is a man between 25 and 39 years old in good health and CMV-seropositive.

This chain links TRBV2 with TRBJ1-2; D is unresolved. The CDR3 is made up of 14 amino acids. CDR1 is SNHLY and CDR2 is FYNNEI in the germline V gene. Trimming pared 6 bases from V and 0 bases from J, leaving 11 bases between. CDR3 DNA: TGTGCCAGCAGGGGCCTCACGGCTAACTATGGCTACACCTTC. Its translation is CASRGLTANYGYTF.

This sequence joins TRBV7-3 and TRBJ2-1; 9 bases are a match to TRBD2. The CDR3 extends over 15 amino acids. Germline CDR1 and CDR2: SGHTA and FQGTGA. The ends lost 3 bases at V and 3 bases at J; junction bases unmatched: 3. Here the CDR3 reads CASSLASGVYNEQFF. The DNA of the CDR3 is TGTGCCAGCAGCTTGGCTAGCGGGGTCTACAATGAGCAGTTCTTC.

The chain is built from TRBV7-2 and TRBJ2-2; D unclear. Trimming took 5 bases from V and 7 from J, leaving 8 bases between them. From germline, CDR1 is SGHTA and CDR2 FQGNSA. CDR3 length: 12 residues. As DNA, the CDR3 is TGTGCCAGCAGCCTAATCGACGGGGAGCTGTTTTTT. Its translation is CASSLIDGELFF.

The chain carries TRBV7-9 and TRBJ1-1; weak D call: TRBD1 (5 bases). The germline V gene encodes CDR1 SEHNR and CDR2 FQNEAQ (reference sequence). Trimming removed 4 bases from V and 4 bases from J, with 13 bases in between. There are 14 residues in the CDR3. The chain's CDR3 is CASSSLPGVTEAFF. CDR3 nucleotides: TGTGCCAGCAGCTCTCTCCCGGGGGTCACTGAAGCTTTCTTT.

The chain carries TRBV10-1 and TRBJ2-7; 8 bases map to TRBD1. CDR1 is WNHNN, CDR2 SYGVQD, per germline (reference sequence). The length of the CDR3 is 14 residues. V was clipped by 5 bases and J by 1 base; unmatched bases: 4. The chain's CDR3 is CASSSRTGSYEQYF. CDR3 nucleotide sequence: TGCGCCAGCAGTTCTCGGACAGGGTCCTACGAGCAGTACTTC.

This clone appeared once. The chain combines TRBV7-2 with TRBJ2-7; D is unclear. Trimming cost V 5 bases and J 3 bases, with 14 bases left between them. The CDR3 spans 14 residues. Germline V gene data show CDR1 as SGHTA and CDR2 as FQGNSA. This CDR3 reads CASSGDTKDYEQYF. The CDR3 nucleotides are TGTGCCAGCAGCGGTGATACTAAGGACTACGAGCAGTACTTC.

This chain uses TRBV5-4 with TRBJ1-3; D perhaps matches TRBD1 (5 bases). The CDR3 spans 15 residues. Germline loops: CDR1 SGHNT, CDR2 YYREEE (reference sequence). V lost 0 bases and J lost 0, with 7 bases in between. For the CDR3, the DNA is TGTGCCAGCAGCTTGGCCGGGGGCTCTGGAAACACCATATATTTT. Translating gives CASSLAGGSGNTIYF.

The chain uses TRBV4-2 and TRBJ2-1; D may be TRBD1 (5 bases). Looked up from germline, CDR1 is LGHNA and CDR2 is YNFKEQ. V was cut by 2 bases and J by 3 bases, with 14 bases left in between. This CDR3 region has 16 residues. This CDR3 reads CASSQSPDRFYNEQFF. The CDR3 coding sequence is TGTGCCAGCAGCCAATCCCCCGACAGATTCTACAATGAGCAGTTCTTC.

The rearrangement joins TRBV5-4 to TRBJ2-5; 7 bases are a match to TRBD2. The CDR3 has 15 amino acids. Per the germline V gene, CDR1 is SGHNT and CDR2 is YYREEE (reference sequence). The junction had 7 bases not matched to a gene; V was cut back by 0 bases and J by 5 bases. The CDR3 DNA reads TGTGCCAGCAGCTTGGGAGGGGAGGGAGGGGAGACCCAGTACTTC. This codes for CASSLGGEGGETQYF. The full variable domain, rest sourced from reference TRBV5-4 and TRBJ2-5, is ETGVTQSPTHLIKTRGQQVTLRCSSQSGHNTVSWYQQALGQGPQFIFQYYREEENGRGNFPPRFSGLQFPNYSSELNVNALELDDSALYLCASSLGGEGGETQYFGPGTRLLVL.

The chain's CDR3 is CASRGTPGYEQYF. The CDR3, as DNA: TGTGCCAGCAGAGGGACACCCGGGTACGAGCAGTACTTC. This rearrangement joins TRBV6-1 to TRBJ2-7, with D perhaps matching TRBD1 (6 bases). Germline CDR1 reads MNHNS; CDR2 reads SASEGT. V shed 6 bases and J shed 4 bases, with 13 bases lying between them. The length of the CDR3 is 13 residues.

The rearrangement uses TRBV11-2 and TRBJ2-5; TRBD1 might be the D (5 bases). This CDR3 contains 16 residues. Germline V gives CDR1 SGHAT, CDR2 FQNNGV. Between the trimmed V and J ends, which lost 5 bases and 0 bases, there was a span of 16 bases. The CDR3 protein is CASSPWTRTYQETQYF. DNA of the CDR3: TGTGCCAGCAGCCCATGGACAAGAACGTACCAAGAGACCCAGTACTTC.

CDR3 nucleotide sequence: TGTGCCAGCAGCTCAGGACTAGCGGGAGGTCTAGATACGCAGTATTTT. It codes for CASSSGLAGGLDTQYF. This chain uses TRBV7-2 with TRBJ2-3; 14 bases align to TRBD2. With V trimmed by 4 bases and J by 5 bases, 5 bases remained unmatched. The CDR3 covers 16 residues. Germline CDR1 and CDR2: SGHTA and FQGNSA. Complete variable domain (other parts from reference TRBV7-2 and TRBJ2-3): GAGVSQSPSNKVTEKGKDVELRCDPISGHTALYWYRQSLGQGLEFLIYFQGNSAPDKSGLPSDRFSAERTGGSVSTLTIQRTQQEDSAVYLCASSSGLAGGLDTQYFGPGTRLTVL.

This sequence joins TRBV6-1 and TRBJ1-2, with D hard to call. V was pared by 7 bases and J by 7 bases, with 22 bases between. This CDR3 is built from 15 residues. CDR1 MNHNS and CDR2 SASEGT come from the germline V gene. CDR3 nucleotide sequence: TGTGCCAGCACCAGAGGAGGAGGTGGATCCGGTGGCTACACCTTC. Protein: CASTRGGGGSGGYTF.